Listed below are T cell receptor beta chains from one sample, sequenced in a study of blood T cell repertoires in COVID-19. Measured with immunoSEQ multiplex PCR; TCRdb has only the in-frame clones, and not every one. The sample holds about 190,000 clones, about 84% seen once. Sequencing was done on a sample of peripheral blood. The receptors come from a woman aged 25 to 45 with acute or convalescent COVID-19. CDR3s include the opening cysteine and the closing phenylalanine or tryptophan. A D gene is named only where the DNA matches it firmly. Expanded clones are given a class, and other clones once, few, many or no size at all.

.,TRBJ1-1,.,TRBV30,TGTGCCTGGAGCCTTGGGACCAGGGGTGAAGCTTTCTTT,CAWSLGTRGEAFF
.,TRBJ2-7,.,TRBV3-1/TRBV3-2,TGTGCCAGCAGCCATTCAGACTTCGGACTGTCAGGCGAGCAGTACTTC,CASSHSDFGLSGEQYF
.,TRBJ2-2,TRBD1,TRBV9,TGTGCCAGCAGCGGGCTGGGACAGGAGGACACCGGGGAGCTGTTTTTT,CASSGLGQEDTGELFF
.,TRBJ2-7,TRBD1,TRBV5-1,TGCGCCAGCAGCTCGGTGCACAGGGGGAGCCACGAGCAGTACTTC,CASSSVHRGSHEQYF
few,TRBJ2-7,.,TRBV27,TGTGCCAGCAGTTTCACAGGCTTAAGCTCCTACGAGCAGTACTTC,CASSFTGLSSYEQYF
.,TRBJ1-6,.,TRBV5-6,TGTGCCAGCAGCTTTATACAGTCTCAGGCCCTCCACTTT,CASSFIQSQALHF
few,TRBJ2-7,TRBD1,TRBV7-9,TGTGCCAGCAGCTTTGAGAGGGGGACAGACGAGCAGTACTTC,CASSFERGTDEQYF
.,TRBJ2-7,TRBD2,TRBV28,TGTGCATCGGGGGGGGTGCAGTACTTC,CASGGVQYF
.,TRBJ1-1,.,TRBV20-1,TGCAGTGCTAGCTTGAACACTGAAGCTTTCTTT,CSASLNTEAFF
.,TRBJ1-1,.,TRBV6-1,TGTGCCAGCAGTGATTCCGGTGGGGGGTCTGGAGCTTTCTTT,CASSDSGGGSGAFF
.,TRBJ2-2,.,TRBV6-2/TRBV6-3,TGTGCCAGCAGTTACCCCACGGACACCGGGGAGCTGTTTTTT,CASSYPTDTGELFF
few,TRBJ2-1,.,TRBV6-4,TGTGCCAGCAGTGACGGGGGGGCTTACAATGAGCAGTTCTTC,CASSDGGAYNEQFF
.,TRBJ2-3,.,TRBV11-3,TGTGCCAGCAGCTCTGGGGAGGGCACAGATACGCAGTATTTT,CASSSGEGTDTQYF
.,TRBJ2-5,TRBD1,TRBV18,TGTGCCAGCTCGCCCGGGACAGGGGGCCTTCGGGAGACCCAGTACTTC,CASSPGTGGLRETQYF
.,TRBJ1-2,.,TRBV3-1/TRBV3-2,TGTGCCAGCAGCCAAGCACAAGGCGGCAACTATGGCTACACCTTC,CASSQAQGGNYGYTF
few,TRBJ2-7,.,TRBV6-5,TGTGCCAGCAGACGAGGGAGCTCCTACGAGCAGTACTTC,CASRRGSSYEQYF
.,TRBJ2-3,.,TRBV5-1,TGCGCCAGCAGCTTGGGAGGGATAACAGATACGCAGTATTTT,CASSLGGITDTQYF
.,TRBJ2-1,.,TRBV5-1,TGCGCCAGCAGGCCACTAGCCGGTCGCGAGCAGTTCTTC,CASRPLAGREQFF
.,TRBJ1-2,.,TRBV4-2,TGTGCCAGCAGCCAAGGAGGTACAGGAGACTATGGCTACACCTTC,CASSQGGTGDYGYTF
.,TRBJ2-7,.,TRBV30,TGTGCCTGGAGTGGAGGAGTGCGGAATTCCTACGAGCAGTACTTC,CAWSGGVRNSYEQYF
.,TRBJ1-1,.,TRBV5-1,TGCGCCACCTCACCGGGAGACATGCTGATAAACACTGAAGCTTTCTTT,CATSPGDMLINTEAFF
.,TRBJ2-3,TRBD1,TRBV7-2,TGTGCCAGCAGCTTAAACAGGGGGATAGATACGCAGTATTTT,CASSLNRGIDTQYF
.,TRBJ1-5,TRBD1,TRBV3-1/TRBV3-2,TGTGCCAGCAGCCCAGGGGGCACGAGCAATCAGCCCCAGCATTTT,CASSPGGTSNQPQHF
.,TRBJ1-4,.,TRBV19,TGTGCCAGTAGTATCCAGGGCGGGAGCTGGAAACTGTTTTTT,CASSIQGGSWKLFF